The entry that follows covers one T cell receptor (beta chain) sequence. Trimming left V 6 bases short and J 8 bases short, with 19 bases between. The CDR3 has 15 amino acids. Per the germline V gene, CDR1 is LNHDA and CDR2 is SQIVND (reference sequence). Clones were read by immunoSEQ multiplex PCR, and TCRdb kept only the in-frame ones, dropping some. The table lists roughly 350,000 clones, about nine tenths of them singletons, with approximately 7.4% in the top ten. The data were taken from a study of blood T cell repertoires in COVID-19. Patients in Seattle were enrolled during active infection, then followed longitudinally.

The clonotype originates from a woman aged 70 to 79 with COVID-19, enrolled during active disease. This sequence joins TRBV19 and TRBJ1-4; tentatively, D is TRBD1 (5 bases). Sequenced material: peripheral blood. The CDR3 DNA sequence: TGTGCCAGTAGCGATACGAGGAGGGGTGGAGAAAAACTGTTTTTT. This translates into CASSDTRRGGEKLFF.